The 21 T cell receptor beta chains presented below share a single source sample, sequenced in a study of post-analysis software for immune sequencing data. Regarding the study as a whole: Among 5 or 6 TRBV segments more frequent in patients than controls were TRBV5-6, TRBV5-1 and TRBV20-1.

These receptors are not linked to any known antigen. TCR beta cDNA libraries included unique molecular identifiers. MiXCR, run by TCRdb on the PCR reads, gives a single entry per CDR3 protein. This table holds almost 700,000 distinct CDR3 sequences, 59% found once. The sample consisted of blood. These receptors were taken from a girl aged 2-10 years with multiple sclerosis.

CDR3 sequence: CASSLGGLARRNYGYTF. The CDR3 region has the DNA TGTGCCAGCAGCTTAGGGGGTTTGGCCAGGAGAAACTATGGCTACACCTTC. The chain recombines TRBV7-2 with TRBJ1-2; no definite D call. Trimming took 1 base from V and 2 from J, leaving 17 bases between them. The germline CDR1 and CDR2 sequences are SGHTA and FQGNSA. CDR3 length: 17 residues.

The chain couples TRBV20-1 to TRBJ1-1, with D tentatively TRBD1 (6 bases). Trimming shortened V by 3 bases and J by 0 bases, and 11 bases separated the two germline ends. Per germline, CDR1 DFQATT and CDR2 SNEGSKA (reference sequence). CDR3 length: 14 amino acids. CDR3 region: CSARKGGMNTEAFF. Here the CDR3 DNA reads TGCAGTGCTAGGAAAGGGGGGATGAACACTGAAGCTTTCTTT.

This clonotype was counted once. A junction boundary mismatches the germline segment, possibly from a read error. The chain employs TRBV4-1 and TRBJ2-1; D not resolved. CDR1 and CDR2 from the germline V gene are MGHRA and YSYEKL. The CDR3 runs 11 residues. DNA of the CDR3: TGCACCAGCAGCCAGATTAATGAGCAGTTCTTC. Its translation is CTSSQINEQFF.

The chain joins TRBV9 to TRBJ2-1; a weak D match, TRBD1 (6 bases). The CDR3 runs 15 residues. Germline V gives CDR1 SGDLS, CDR2 YYNGEE. V lost 0 bases, J lost 3 bases, and 10 bases lay in between. The CDR3 here is CASSVEPDSYNEQFF. The DNA of the CDR3 is TGTGCCAGCAGCGTAGAACCGGACAGCTACAATGAGCAGTTCTTC.

The V and J genes are TRBV6-1 and TRBJ2-7; 14 nucleotides agree with TRBD2. CDR3 length equals 18 residues. CDR1 is MNHNS and CDR2 is SASEGT in the germline V gene. Unmatched junction bases numbered 12, after V lost 5 bases and J lost 3 bases. The CDR3 DNA reads TGTGCCAGCAGTCGGGCGGGTGGACTAGCGGGAGGCGGCTACGAGCAGTACTTC. Its protein product is CASSRAGGLAGGGYEQYF.

The chain recombines TRBV7-2 with TRBJ2-1; D gene unclear. From germline, CDR1 is SGHTA and CDR2 FQGNSA. Trimming removed 4 bases from V and 3 bases from J, with 13 bases in between. This CDR3 has 15 amino acids. As DNA, the CDR3 is TGTGCCAGCAGCTGGGCAGATGAAGGCTACAATGAGCAGTTCTTC. Translated, it gives CASSWADEGYNEQFF.

This chain joins TRBV10-2 and TRBJ1-6; 9 bases fit TRBD1. The length of the CDR3 is 13 residues. CDR1 is WSHSY, CDR2 SAAADI, per germline. The J segment lost 12 bases and the V segment lost 6 bases, leaving 6 bases of the junction unmatched. This CDR3 reads CASRGDRERPLHF. For the CDR3, the DNA is TGCGCCAGCAGAGGGGACAGGGAAAGACCCCTCCACTTT.

Only a few counts were recorded for this clonotype. The rearrangement links TRBV7-2 to TRBJ1-6; D remains unclear. Deletions cut 2 bases from V and 11 bases from J, with 10 bases between. This CDR3 spans 13 amino acids. CDR1 is SGHTA and CDR2 is FQGNSA in the germline V gene. For the CDR3, the DNA is TGTGCCAGCAGCTTATTTGTTAGTCCACCCCTCCACTTT. Protein: CASSLFVSPPLHF. Full variable domain (remainder filled in from reference TRBV7-2 and TRBJ1-6): GAGVSQSPSNKVTEKGKDVELRCDPISGHTALYWYRQSLGQGLEFLIYFQGNSAPDKSGLPSDRFSAERTGGSVSTLTIQRTQQEDSAVYLCASSLFVSPPLHFGNGTRLTVT.

This chain connects TRBV7-9 to TRBJ1-1, with D unclear. Per the germline V gene, CDR1 is SEHNR and CDR2 is FQNEAQ (reference sequence). CDR3 size: 15 residues. Trimming took off 1 base at V and 0 bases at J, with 9 bases between the two ends. CDR3 sequence: CASSLGFRVNTEAFF. In DNA form, the CDR3 reads TGTGCCAGCAGCTTAGGATTTAGGGTGAACACTGAAGCTTTCTTT.

This clonotype was observed a handful of times. This sequence joins TRBV27 and TRBJ2-7; 9 nucleotides match TRBD2. V was pared by 6 bases and J by 2 bases, with 14 bases of the junction left unmatched. The CDR3 contains 17 residues. CDR1 and CDR2 from the germline V gene are MNHEY and SMNVEV (reference sequence). In DNA form, the CDR3 reads TGTGCCAGCAGCCAAAGACTAGCGGCCGCGCCAGCCTACGAGCAGTACTTC. This sequence encodes CASSQRLAAAPAYEQYF.

V is TRBV19 and J is TRBJ1-1; D is possibly TRBD1 (5 bases). The CDR3 is made up of 13 amino acids. From germline, CDR1 is LNHDA and CDR2 SQIVND (reference sequence). Between the trimmed V and J ends, which lost 3 bases and 2 bases, there was a span of 7 bases. This CDR3 reads CASSMTENTEAFF. CDR3 bases: TGTGCCAGTAGTATGACAGAAAACACTGAAGCTTTCTTT.

This chain connects TRBV5-5 to TRBJ1-2, with TRBD1 matching over 7 bases. J lost 6 bases, V lost 4 bases, and 12 bases had no gene match. The CDR3 is made up of 15 amino acids. CDR1 SGHKS and CDR2 YYEKEE come from the germline V gene (reference sequence). CDR3 sequence: CASSKLGQGEDGYTF. The CDR3 DNA follows: TGTGCCAGCAGCAAGCTTGGGCAGGGGGAAGATGGCTACACCTTC.

The sample holds one count of this clonotype. The V gene is TRBV6-2 or TRBV6-3, the J gene TRBJ1-1, with TRBD1 matching over 7 bases. The V gene's germline CDR1 is MNHEY and CDR2 SVGEGT. This CDR3 has 14 amino acids. Trimming took 9 bases from V and 5 from J; bases not matched to a gene: 12. The CDR3 sequence is CASTLYRGGTEAFF. CDR3 coding DNA: TGTGCCAGTACACTGTACAGGGGCGGGACTGAAGCTTTCTTT.

The chain couples TRBV29-1 to TRBJ1-2; no firm D call. This CDR3 has 12 residues. The ends were cut back, 5 bases at V and 2 bases at J, with 9 bases in the middle. CDR1 and CDR2 (germline): SQVTM, ANQGSEA. CDR3 residues: CSVKEVNYGYTF. The CDR3 DNA reads TGCAGCGTTAAGGAAGTAAACTATGGCTACACCTTC. Full variable domain (rest looked up from reference TRBV29-1 and TRBJ1-2): SAVISQKPSRDICQRGTSLTIQCQVDSQVTMMFWYRQQPGQSLTLIATANQGSEATYESGFVIDKFPISRPNLTFSTLTVSNMSPEDSSIYLCSVKEVNYGYTFGSGTRLTVV.

The rearrangement uses TRBV7-9 and TRBJ2-1, with a possible D match to TRBD2 (6 bases). Per the germline V gene, CDR1 is SEHNR and CDR2 is FQNEAQ (reference sequence). This CDR3 comprises 13 residues. The V and J ends lost 3 bases and 15 bases respectively, with 18 bases between them. CDR3 loop: CASSLAGPPSGFF. The CDR3 DNA reads TGTGCCAGCAGCTTGGCGGGGCCCCCTTCGGGGTTCTTC.

The chain uses TRBV5-1 and TRBJ2-5; no firm D call. Trimming took off 0 bases at V and 5 bases at J, with 11 bases between the two ends. The CDR3 runs 14 residues. Germline-derived CDR1 and CDR2 are SGHRS and YFSETQ. CDR3 loop: CASSLGGMVETQYF. CDR3 in DNA: TGCGCCAGCAGCTTGGGGGGTATGGTGGAGACCCAGTACTTC.

The J gene is TRBJ2-7, the V gene TRBV29-1; 13 bases match TRBD2. Trimming removed 6 bases from V and 7 bases from J; junction bases left unmatched: 6. The CDR3 loop spans 13 amino acids. Looked up from germline, CDR1 is SQVTM and CDR2 is ANQGSEA. DNA of the CDR3: TGCAGCGTGACCTGGGGACTAGCGGGGGAGCAGTACTTC. The encoded protein is CSVTWGLAGEQYF.

The table lists this clonotype with a few counts. The V gene is TRBV10-3, the J gene TRBJ2-2; no definite D call. Trimming cost V 0 bases and J 5 bases, with 10 bases left between them. The length of the CDR3 is 15 residues. Germline CDR1 and CDR2: ENHRY and SYGVKD. The chain's CDR3 is CAISESTPETGELFF. Written as DNA, the CDR3 is TGTGCCATCAGTGAGTCCACCCCAGAAACCGGGGAGCTGTTTTTT.

A remark on this clonotype: The CDR3 carries no conserved terminal phenylalanine or tryptophan, so it likely arises from a read error. V usage is TRBV6-6 and J usage is TRBJ2-1, with D perhaps TRBD1 (5 bases). Germline V gene data show CDR1 as MNHNY and CDR2 as SVGAGI (reference sequence). This CDR3 is built from 15 residues. Trimming cost V 5 bases and J 4 bases, with 15 bases left between them. The CDR3 nucleotides are TGTGCCAGCAGTCAAGGACATATAAATTACAATGAGCAGTTCTGC. It specifies CASSQGHINYNEQFC.

The chain combines TRBV7-9 with TRBJ2-7; D gene ambiguous. Trimming cost V 8 bases and J 2 bases, with 13 bases left between them. Germline CDR1 reads SEHNR; CDR2 reads FQNEAQ (reference sequence). This CDR3 region has 13 residues. The DNA of the CDR3 is TGTGCCAGCGGAGACACCCCAGCCTACGAGCAGTACTTC. Amino acids: CASGDTPAYEQYF.

This clonotype showed up just a few times. This rearrangement joins TRBV18 to TRBJ2-7; the match to TRBD2 covers 15 bases. V shed 6 bases, J shed 3 bases, and the junction held 18 bases outside the gene matches. The CDR3 is made up of 20 amino acids. The germline gives CDR1 KGHSH, CDR2 LQKENI. Here the CDR3 reads CASSESPGLAGGPSRYEQYF. The CDR3 DNA sequence: TGTGCCAGCTCCGAAAGCCCCGGACTAGCGGGAGGGCCCTCTCGCTACGAGCAGTACTTC.